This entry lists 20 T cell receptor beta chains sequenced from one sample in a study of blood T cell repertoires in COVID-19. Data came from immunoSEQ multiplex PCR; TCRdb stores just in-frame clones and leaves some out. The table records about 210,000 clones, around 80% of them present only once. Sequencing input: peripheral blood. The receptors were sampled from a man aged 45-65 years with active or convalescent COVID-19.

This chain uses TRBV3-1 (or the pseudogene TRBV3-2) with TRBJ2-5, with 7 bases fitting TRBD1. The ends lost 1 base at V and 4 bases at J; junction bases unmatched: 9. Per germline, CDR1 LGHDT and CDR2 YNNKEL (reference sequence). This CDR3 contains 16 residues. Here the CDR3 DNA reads TGTGCCAGCAGCCAAGTGAAGACAGGGAGTTCAGAGACCCAGTACTTC. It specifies CASSQVKTGSSETQYF.

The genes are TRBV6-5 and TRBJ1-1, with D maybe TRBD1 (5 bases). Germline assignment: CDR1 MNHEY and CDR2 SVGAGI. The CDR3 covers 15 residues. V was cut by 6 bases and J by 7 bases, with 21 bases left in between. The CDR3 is CASRRESVGPVEAFF. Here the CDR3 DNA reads TGTGCCAGCAGACGGGAGAGCGTGGGACCGGTTGAAGCTTTCTTT.

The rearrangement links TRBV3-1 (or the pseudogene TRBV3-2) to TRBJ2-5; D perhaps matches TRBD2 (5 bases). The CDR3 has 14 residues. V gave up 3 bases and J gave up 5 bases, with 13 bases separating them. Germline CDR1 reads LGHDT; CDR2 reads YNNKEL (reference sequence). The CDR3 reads CASSHVGRGETQYF. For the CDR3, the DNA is TGTGCCAGCAGCCACGTCGGCAGAGGGGAGACCCAGTACTTC.

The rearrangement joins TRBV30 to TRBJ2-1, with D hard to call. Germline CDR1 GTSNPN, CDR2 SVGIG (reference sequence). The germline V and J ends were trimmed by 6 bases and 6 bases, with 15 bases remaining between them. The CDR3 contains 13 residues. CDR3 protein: CACPGPRSNEQFF. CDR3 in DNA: TGTGCCTGCCCGGGTCCTAGGTCCAATGAGCAGTTCTTC. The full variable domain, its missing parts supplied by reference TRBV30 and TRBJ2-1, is SQTIHQWPATLVQPVGSPLSLECTVEGTSNPNLYWYRQAAGRGLQLLFYSVGIGQISSEVPQNLSASRPQDRQFILSSKKLLLSDSGFYLCACPGPRSNEQFFGPGTRLTVL.

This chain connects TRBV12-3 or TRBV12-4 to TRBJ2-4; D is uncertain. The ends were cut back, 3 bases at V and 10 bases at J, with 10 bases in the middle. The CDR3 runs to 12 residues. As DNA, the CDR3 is TGTGCCAGCAGTTTTACAGAAGGAATTCAGTACTTC. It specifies CASSFTEGIQYF.

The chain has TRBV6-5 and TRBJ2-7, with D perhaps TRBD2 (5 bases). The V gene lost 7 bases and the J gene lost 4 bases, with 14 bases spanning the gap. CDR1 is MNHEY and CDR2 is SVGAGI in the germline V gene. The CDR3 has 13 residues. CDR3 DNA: TGTGCCAGCACGAGGGTAGGAGATTACGAGCAGTACTTC. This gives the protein CASTRVGDYEQYF.

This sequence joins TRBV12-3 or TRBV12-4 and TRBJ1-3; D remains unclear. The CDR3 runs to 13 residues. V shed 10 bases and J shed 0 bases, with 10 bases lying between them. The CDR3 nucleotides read TGTGCCACCTCCGAGAGCTCTGGAAACACCATATATTTT. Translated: CATSESSGNTIYF.

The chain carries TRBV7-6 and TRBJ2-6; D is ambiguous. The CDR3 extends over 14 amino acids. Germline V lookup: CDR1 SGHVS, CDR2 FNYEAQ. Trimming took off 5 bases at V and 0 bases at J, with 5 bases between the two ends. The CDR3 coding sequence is TGTGCCAGCAGCCTACGCTCTGGGGCCAACGTCCTGACTTTC. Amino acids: CASSLRSGANVLTF.

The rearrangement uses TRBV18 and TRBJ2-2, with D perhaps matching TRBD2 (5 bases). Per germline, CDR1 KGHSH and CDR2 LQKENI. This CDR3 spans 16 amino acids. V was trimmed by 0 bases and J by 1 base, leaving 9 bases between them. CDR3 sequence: CASSPPSGQNTGELFF. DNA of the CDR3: TGTGCCAGCTCACCACCGAGCGGCCAGAACACCGGGGAGCTGTTTTTT.

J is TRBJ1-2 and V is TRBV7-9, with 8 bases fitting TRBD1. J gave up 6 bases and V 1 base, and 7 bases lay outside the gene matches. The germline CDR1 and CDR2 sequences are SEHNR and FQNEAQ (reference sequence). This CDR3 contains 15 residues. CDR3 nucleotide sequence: TGTGCCAGCAGCTTAGAGTGGACAGGGTGGGATGGCTACACCTTC. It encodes CASSLEWTGWDGYTF.

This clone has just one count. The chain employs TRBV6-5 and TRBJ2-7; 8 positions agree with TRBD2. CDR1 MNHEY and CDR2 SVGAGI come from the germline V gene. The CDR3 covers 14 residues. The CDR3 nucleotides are TGTGTTACGGGAGGGGGGAACCCTCCGGGAGAGCAGTACTTC. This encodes CVTGGGNPPGEQYF.

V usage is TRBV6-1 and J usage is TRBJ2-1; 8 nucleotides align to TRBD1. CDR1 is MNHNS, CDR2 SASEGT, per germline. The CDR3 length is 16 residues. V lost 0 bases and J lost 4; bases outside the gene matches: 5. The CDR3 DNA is TGTGCCAGCAGTGAAGCACGGACAGGGATATACAATGAGCAGTTCTTC. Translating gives CASSEARTGIYNEQFF.

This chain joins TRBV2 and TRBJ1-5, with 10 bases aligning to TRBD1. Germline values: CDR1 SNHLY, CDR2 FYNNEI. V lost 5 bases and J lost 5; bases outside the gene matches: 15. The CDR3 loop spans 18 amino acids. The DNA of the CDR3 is TGTGCCAGCAGTCCTCGGACTCCGGGACAGGGGTATTATCAGCCCCAGCATTTT. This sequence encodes CASSPRTPGQGYYQPQHF.

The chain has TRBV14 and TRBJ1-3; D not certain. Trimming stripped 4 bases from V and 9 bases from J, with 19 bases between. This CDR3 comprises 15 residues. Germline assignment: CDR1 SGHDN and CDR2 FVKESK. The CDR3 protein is CASSPLGAITSTIYF. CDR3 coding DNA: TGTGCCAGCAGCCCCCTCGGAGCTATCACAAGCACCATATATTTT. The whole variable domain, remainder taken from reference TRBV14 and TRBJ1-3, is EAGVTQFPSHSVIEKGQTVTLRCDPISGHDNLYWYRRVMGKEIKFLLHFVKESKQDESGMPNNRFLAERTGGTYSTLKVQPAELEDSGVYFCASSPLGAITSTIYFGEGSWLTVV.

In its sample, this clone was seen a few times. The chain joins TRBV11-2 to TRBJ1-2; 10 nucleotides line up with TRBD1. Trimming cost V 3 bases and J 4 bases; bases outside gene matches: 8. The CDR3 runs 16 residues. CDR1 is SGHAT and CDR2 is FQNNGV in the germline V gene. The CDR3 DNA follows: TGTGCCAGCAGCTTGAATCCGGGACAGGGGACCTATGGCTACACCTTC. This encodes CASSLNPGQGTYGYTF. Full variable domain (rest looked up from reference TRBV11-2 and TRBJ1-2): EAGVAQSPRYKIIEKRQSVAFWCNPISGHATLYWYQQILGQGPKLLIQFQNNGVVDDSQLPKDRFSAERLKGVDSTLKIQPAKLEDSAVYLCASSLNPGQGTYGYTFGSGTRLTVV.

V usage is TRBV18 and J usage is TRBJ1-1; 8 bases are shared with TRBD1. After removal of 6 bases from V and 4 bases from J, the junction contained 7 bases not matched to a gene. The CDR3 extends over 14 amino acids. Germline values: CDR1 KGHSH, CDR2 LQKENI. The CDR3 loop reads CASSPTGGGTEAFF. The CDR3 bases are TGTGCCAGCTCCCCTACAGGGGGAGGCACTGAAGCTTTCTTT.

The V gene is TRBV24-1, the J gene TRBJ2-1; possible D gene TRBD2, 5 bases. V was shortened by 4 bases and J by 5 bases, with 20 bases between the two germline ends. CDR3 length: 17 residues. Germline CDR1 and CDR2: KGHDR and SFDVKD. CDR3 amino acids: CATSDPGRRSLDNEQFF. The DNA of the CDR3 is TGTGCCACCAGTGACCCAGGTCGGAGGTCTTTGGACAATGAGCAGTTCTTC.

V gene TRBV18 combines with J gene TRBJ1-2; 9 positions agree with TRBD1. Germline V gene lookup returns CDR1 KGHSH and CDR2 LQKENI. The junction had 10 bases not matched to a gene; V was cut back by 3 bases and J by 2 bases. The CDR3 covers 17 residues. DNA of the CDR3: TGTGCCAGCTCACCCGTCCGGGGACAGGGCGTGAACTATGGCTACACCTTC. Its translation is CASSPVRGQGVNYGYTF.

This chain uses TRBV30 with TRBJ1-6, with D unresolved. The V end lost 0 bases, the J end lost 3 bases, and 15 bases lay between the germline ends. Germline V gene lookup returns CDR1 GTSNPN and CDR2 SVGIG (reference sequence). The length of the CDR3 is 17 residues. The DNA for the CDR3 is TGTGCCTGGAGTGTACCTGGGCAGTCCAACTATAATTCACCCCTCCACTTT. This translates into CAWSVPGQSNYNSPLHF.

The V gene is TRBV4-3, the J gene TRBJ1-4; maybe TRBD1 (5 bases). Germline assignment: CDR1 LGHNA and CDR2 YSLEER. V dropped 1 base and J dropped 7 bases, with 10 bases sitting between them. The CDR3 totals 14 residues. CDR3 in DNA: TGCGCCAGCAGCCAAGGGGGGGATAGTGAAAAACTGTTTTTT. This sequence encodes CASSQGGDSEKLFF.